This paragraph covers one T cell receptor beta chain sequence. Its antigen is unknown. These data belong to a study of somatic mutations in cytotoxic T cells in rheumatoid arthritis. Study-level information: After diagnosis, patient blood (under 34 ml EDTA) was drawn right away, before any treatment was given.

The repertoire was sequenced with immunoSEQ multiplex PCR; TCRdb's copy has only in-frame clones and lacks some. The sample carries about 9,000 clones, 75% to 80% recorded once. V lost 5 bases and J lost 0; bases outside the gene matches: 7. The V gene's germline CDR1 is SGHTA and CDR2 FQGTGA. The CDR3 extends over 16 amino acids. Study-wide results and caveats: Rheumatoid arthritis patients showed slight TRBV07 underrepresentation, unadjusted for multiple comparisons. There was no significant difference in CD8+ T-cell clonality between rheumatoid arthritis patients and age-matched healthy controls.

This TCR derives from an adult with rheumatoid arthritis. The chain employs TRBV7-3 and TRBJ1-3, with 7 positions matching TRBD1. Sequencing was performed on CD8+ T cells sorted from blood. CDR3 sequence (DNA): TGTGCCAGCAGCAAACACGGACAGGTCTCTGGAAACACCATATATTTT. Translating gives CASSKHGQVSGNTIYF.